These 15 T cell receptor beta chains were sequenced from one sample in a study of radiotherapy plus CTLA-4 blockade in lung cancer. The method was immunoSEQ multiplex PCR; TCRdb's version includes in-frame clones alone and lacks a portion of them. The table has some 30,000 clones, 80% to 90% seen once. The material sequenced was peripheral blood, taken from a patient treated with radiotherapy plus ipilimumab. The origin of the receptors is a human donor with non-small cell lung cancer that progressed on radiotherapy plus ipilimumab.

The rearrangement uses TRBV28 and TRBJ1-5; D possibly corresponds to TRBD1 (6 bases). V gave up 5 bases and J gave up 0 bases, with 11 bases separating them. CDR1 is MDHEN and CDR2 is SYDVKM in the germline V gene. This CDR3 region has 15 residues. Here the CDR3 reads CASSTGLVSNQPQHF. The CDR3 bases are TGTGCCAGCAGTACAGGGCTAGTTAGCAATCAGCCCCAGCATTTT.

V is TRBV6-1 and J is TRBJ2-7; 9 nucleotides line up with TRBD1. Germline V gives CDR1 MNHNS, CDR2 SASEGT. The CDR3 runs 14 residues. V was pared by 5 bases and J by 2 bases, with 4 bases of the junction left unmatched. CDR3 sequence (DNA): TGTGCCAGCAGTCCTAGGACAGGGGCCTACGAGCAGTACTTC. Amino acids: CASSPRTGAYEQYF.

This clone was seen only once. The V call is TRBV12-1, the J call TRBJ1-4; TRBD1 reflects the table's D call only, with no check against the DNA. TRBV12-1 is a pseudogene. This CDR3 contains 17 residues. DNA of the CDR3: TGTGCCAGCAGCGGCCGGGACAGGGGGCGGGCTAATGAAAAACTGTTTTTT. Amino acids: CASSGRDRGRANEKLFF.

This chain's CDR3 is CASSSTGTGTGELFF. The CDR3, as DNA: TGTGCCAGCAGTTCGACCGGGACAGGGACCGGGGAGCTGTTTTTT. The rearrangement uses TRBV6-6 and TRBJ2-2, with 9 bases aligning to TRBD1. Germline loops: CDR1 MNHNY, CDR2 SVGAGI (reference sequence). The CDR3 loop spans 15 amino acids. The V and J ends lost 4 bases and 5 bases, in that order; junction bases with no gene match: 5.

The V and J genes are TRBV9 and TRBJ1-1; TRBD1 is a possible D gene (5 bases). The germline V and J ends were trimmed by 0 bases and 0 bases, with 9 bases remaining between them. CDR1 is SGDLS, CDR2 YYNGEE, per germline. CDR3 length: 15 amino acids. The CDR3 region is CASSVGGLLNTEAFF. DNA of the CDR3: TGTGCCAGCAGCGTAGGGGGACTTTTGAACACTGAAGCTTTCTTT.

This sequence joins TRBV18 and TRBJ2-7; 9 positions match TRBD1. This CDR3 contains 13 residues. The V and J ends lost 2 bases and 10 bases, in that order; junction bases with no gene match: 6. The germline V gene has CDR1 KGHSH and CDR2 LQKENI. The CDR3 coding sequence is TGTGCCAGCTCACCAGGGGGACAGGGAGCACAGTACTTC. Amino acids: CASSPGGQGAQYF.

This clone has more than one count but fewer than ten. The V and J genes are TRBV6-6 and TRBJ2-7, with a weak D call TRBD2 (5 bases). V lost 5 bases and J 7 bases, leaving 15 bases between the germline ends. Germline V gene sequence: CDR1 MNHNY, CDR2 SVGAGI (reference sequence). The CDR3 has 13 amino acids. CDR3 sequence: CASSTQGRREQYF. For the CDR3, the DNA is TGTGCCAGCAGTACCCAAGGGAGACGGGAGCAGTACTTC.

The chain combines TRBV27 with TRBJ2-1, with D tentatively TRBD1 (6 bases). The germline V gene encodes CDR1 MNHEY and CDR2 SMNVEV (reference sequence). The V end was cut by 5 bases, the J end by 2 bases, with 7 bases between. The CDR3 loop spans 13 amino acids. CDR3 nucleotides: TGTGCCAGCAGTCGGACAGCCTACAATGAGCAGTTCTTC. Residues: CASSRTAYNEQFF.

V is TRBV9 and J is TRBJ1-2, with unresolved D. Deletions cut 3 bases from V and 1 base from J, with 7 bases between. Germline V gives CDR1 SGDLS, CDR2 YYNGEE. This CDR3 spans 13 amino acids. DNA of the CDR3: TGTGCCAGCAGCGACGAGGGTAACTATGGCTACACCTTC. This encodes CASSDEGNYGYTF.

This clone was counted a single time. The V and J genes are TRBV19 and TRBJ1-5, with D tentatively TRBD1 (6 bases). The V end lost 6 bases, the J end lost 4 bases, and 22 bases lay between the germline ends. This CDR3 region has 17 residues. The germline V gene encodes CDR1 LNHDA and CDR2 SQIVND (reference sequence). CDR3 region: CASRSTGTLRGNQPQHF. DNA of the CDR3: TGTGCCAGTAGAAGCACCGGGACACTTAGGGGTAATCAGCCCCAGCATTTT.

This chain connects TRBV5-4 to TRBJ2-5, with 9 bases lining up with TRBD1. The ends lost 0 bases at V and 1 base at J; junction bases unmatched: 4. This CDR3 region has 16 residues. Germline V gene data show CDR1 as SGHNT and CDR2 as YYREEE (reference sequence). CDR3 amino acids: CASSLDGTGTQETQYF. The CDR3 DNA reads TGTGCCAGCAGCTTGGATGGGACAGGGACCCAAGAGACCCAGTACTTC.

The chain recombines TRBV4-2 with TRBJ2-7, with 9 bases matching TRBD2. Germline V gene data show CDR1 as LGHNA and CDR2 as YNFKEQ. The CDR3 totals 14 residues. Losses at the gene ends were 5 bases for V and 2 bases for J; bases not matched to a gene: 4. CDR3 DNA: TGTGCCAGCAGCGCGGGGGGGGGAACCTACGAGCAGTACTTC. Its protein is CASSAGGGTYEQYF.

This clone was counted once. CDR3 protein: CASKETSGGYNEQFF. In nucleotides, the CDR3 is TGTGCCAGTAAAGAGACTAGCGGGGGGTACAATGAGCAGTTCTTC. The chain carries TRBV19 and TRBJ2-1; TRBD2 matches at 13 bases. J gave up 4 bases and V 7 bases, and 4 bases lay outside the gene matches. The germline V gene has CDR1 LNHDA and CDR2 SQIVND (reference sequence). The CDR3 has 15 residues.

The chain links TRBV9 to TRBJ2-1, with D perhaps TRBD2 (5 bases). CDR3 size: 13 residues. The V end lost 4 bases, the J end lost 8 bases, and 13 bases lay between the germline ends. Per the germline V gene, CDR1 is SGDLS and CDR2 is YYNGEE. In nucleotides, the CDR3 is TGTGCCAGCAGCCCCCCTAGCCTCTATGAGCAGTTCTTC. Translating gives CASSPPSLYEQFF.

The chain joins TRBV27 to TRBJ1-4, with TRBD1 as a possible D gene (5 bases). The CDR3 sequence is 16 residues long. Germline CDR1 is MNHEY and CDR2 is SMNVEV (reference sequence). Trimming pared 5 bases from V and 7 bases from J, leaving 20 bases between. CDR3 protein: CASSLRWPQGGEKLFF. The CDR3 nucleotides are TGTGCCAGCAGTCTAAGATGGCCCCAGGGAGGTGAAAAACTGTTTTTT.